This TCR beta chain originates from a study of cytomegalovirus exposure and HLA in healthy donors. About this clone: No antigen is known for it.

Study findings and constraints: The study recorded 164 TCR beta chains that were cytomegalovirus-associated. Earlier analysis found most TCR beta V segments productive about 87% or about 30% of the time.

The PCR was carried out with 60 Vbeta primers and 13 Jbeta primers. Repertoires were generated with immunoSEQ multiplex PCR, while TCRdb's copy carries only in-frame clones and drops some. The data show approximately 97,000 clones, more than 70% seen once. The CDR3 spans 17 residues. In germline, CDR1 is MGHDK, CDR2 SYGVNS. V was trimmed by 1 base and J by 7 bases, leaving 19 bases between them. The V gene is TRBV25-1, the J gene TRBJ2-2; possible D gene TRBD2, 7 bases. The sample taken for sequencing was PBMCs. This receptor was identified in a male donor in good health and CMV-seropositive. The DNA for the CDR3 is TGTGCCAGCAGTGAATGGGGGCGGGAGAAACGCGGCGGGGAGCTGTTTTTT. Its translation is CASSEWGREKRGGELFF. The full variable domain, its missing parts supplied by reference TRBV25-1 and TRBJ2-2, is EADIYQTPRYLVIGTGKKITLECSQTMGHDKMYWYQQDPGMELHLIHYSYGVNSTEKGDLSSESTVSRIRTEHFPLTLESARPSHTSQYLCASSEWGREKRGGELFFGEGSRLTVL.